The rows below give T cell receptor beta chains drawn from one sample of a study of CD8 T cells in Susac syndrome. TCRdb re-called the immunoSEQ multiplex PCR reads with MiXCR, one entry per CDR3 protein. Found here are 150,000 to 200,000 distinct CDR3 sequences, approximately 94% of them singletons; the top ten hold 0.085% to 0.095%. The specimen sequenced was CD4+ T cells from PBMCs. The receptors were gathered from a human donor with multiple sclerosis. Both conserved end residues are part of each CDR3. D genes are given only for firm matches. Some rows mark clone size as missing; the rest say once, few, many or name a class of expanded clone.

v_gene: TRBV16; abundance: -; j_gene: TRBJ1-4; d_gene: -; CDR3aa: CASSLADSRNEKLFF; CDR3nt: TGTGCCAGCAGCCTAGCCGACTCAAGGAATGAAAAACTGTTTTTT
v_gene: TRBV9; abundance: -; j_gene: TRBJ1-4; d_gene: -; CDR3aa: CASSVGRYPATNEKLFF; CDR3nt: TGTGCCAGCAGCGTAGGCCGGTACCCAGCAACTAATGAAAAACTGTTTTTT
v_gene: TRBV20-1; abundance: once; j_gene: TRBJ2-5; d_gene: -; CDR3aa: CSARDTRRETQYF; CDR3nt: TGCAGTGCTAGAGATACTAGAAGAGAGACCCAGTACTTC
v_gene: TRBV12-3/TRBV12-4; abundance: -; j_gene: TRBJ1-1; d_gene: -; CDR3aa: CASSLRRGGVEAFF; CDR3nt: TGTGCCAGCAGCCTGCGAAGGGGTGGAGTTGAAGCTTTCTTT
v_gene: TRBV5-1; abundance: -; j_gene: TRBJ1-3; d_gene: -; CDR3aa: CASSLGASGDTIYF; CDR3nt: TGCGCCAGCAGCTTGGGGGCTTCGGGGGACACCATATATTTT
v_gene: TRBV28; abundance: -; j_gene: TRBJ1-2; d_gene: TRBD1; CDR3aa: CASSQTGRYGYTF; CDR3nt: TGTGCCAGCAGTCAGACAGGGAGATATGGCTACACCTTC
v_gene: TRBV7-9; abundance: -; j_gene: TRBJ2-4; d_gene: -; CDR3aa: CASSLDQNIQYF; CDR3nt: TGTGCCAGCAGCTTAGATCAAAACATTCAGTACTTC
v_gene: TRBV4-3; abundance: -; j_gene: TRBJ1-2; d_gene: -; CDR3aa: CASSQEKGLLGGYTF; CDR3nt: TGCGCCAGCAGCCAAGAAAAGGGCCTCCTTGGGGGCTACACCTTC
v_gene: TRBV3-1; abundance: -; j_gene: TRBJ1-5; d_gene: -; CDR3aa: CASSAPGNQPQHF; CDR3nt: TGTGCCAGCAGCGCCCCTGGCAATCAGCCCCAGCATTTT
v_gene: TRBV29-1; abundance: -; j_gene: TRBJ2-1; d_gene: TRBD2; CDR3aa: CSAPPGLVSNEQFF; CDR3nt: TGCAGCGCCCCTCCGGGACTAGTCAGCAATGAGCAGTTCTTC
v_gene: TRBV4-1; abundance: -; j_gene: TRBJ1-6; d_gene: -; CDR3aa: CASSQVPRGESPLHF; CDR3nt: TGCGCCAGCAGCCAAGTCCCCAGGGGAGAATCACCCCTCCACTTT
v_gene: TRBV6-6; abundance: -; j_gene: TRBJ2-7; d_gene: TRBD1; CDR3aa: CASSYGAVRDRVYF; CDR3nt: TGTGCCAGCAGTTACGGGGCAGTCCGGGACAGGGTATACTTC
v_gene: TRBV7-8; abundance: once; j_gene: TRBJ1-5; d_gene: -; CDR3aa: CASSLVGSLQPQHF; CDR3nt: TGTGCCAGCAGCTTAGTCGGGAGCCTTCAGCCCCAGCATTTT
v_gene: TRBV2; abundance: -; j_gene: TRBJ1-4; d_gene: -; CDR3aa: CASNPQGTNEKLFF; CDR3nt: TGTGCCAGCAATCCACAGGGAACTAATGAAAAACTGTTTTTT
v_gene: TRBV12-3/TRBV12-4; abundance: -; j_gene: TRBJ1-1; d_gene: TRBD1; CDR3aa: CASTLGAGGRTEAFF; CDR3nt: TGTGCCAGCACTTTAGGGGCAGGGGGCCGAACTGAAGCTTTCTTT
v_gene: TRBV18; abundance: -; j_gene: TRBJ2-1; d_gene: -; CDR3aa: CASSSDGGEQFF; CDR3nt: TGTGCCAGCTCATCGGACGGGGGTGAGCAGTTCTTC
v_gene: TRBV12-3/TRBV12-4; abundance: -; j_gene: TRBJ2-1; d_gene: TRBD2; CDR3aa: CASSSGGVQFF; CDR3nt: TGTGCCAGCAGTTCGGGAGGTGTGCAGTTCTTC
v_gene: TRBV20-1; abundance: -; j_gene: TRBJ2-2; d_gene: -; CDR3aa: CSARTGGPHTGELFF; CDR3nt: TGCAGTGCTAGGACCGGGGGCCCGCACACCGGGGAGCTGTTTTTT
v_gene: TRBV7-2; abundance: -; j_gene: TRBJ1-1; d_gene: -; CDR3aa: CASSLTSRDTEAFF; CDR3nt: TGTGCCAGCAGCTTAACATCGAGAGACACTGAAGCTTTCTTT
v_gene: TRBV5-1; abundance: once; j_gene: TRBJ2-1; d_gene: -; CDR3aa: CASSSPTGSNEQFF; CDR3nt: TGCGCCAGCAGCTCTCCCACAGGGAGCAATGAGCAGTTCTTC
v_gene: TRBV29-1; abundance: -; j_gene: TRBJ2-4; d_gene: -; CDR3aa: CSVGWGTVENIQYF; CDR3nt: TGCAGCGTTGGTTGGGGGACCGTAGAAAACATTCAGTACTTC
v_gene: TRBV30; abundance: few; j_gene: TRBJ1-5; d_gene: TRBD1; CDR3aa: CAWSGTGDQPQHF; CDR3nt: TGTGCCTGGAGTGGGACAGGGGATCAGCCCCAGCATTTT
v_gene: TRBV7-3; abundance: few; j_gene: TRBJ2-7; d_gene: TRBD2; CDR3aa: CASSLTGGSSYEQYF; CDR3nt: TGTGCCAGCAGCTTAACTGGCGGGAGCTCCTACGAGCAGTACTTC
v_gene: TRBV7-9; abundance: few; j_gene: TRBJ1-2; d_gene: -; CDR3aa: CASSLTGGDYGYTF; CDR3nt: TGTGCCAGCAGCCTGACAGGCGGGGACTATGGCTACACCTTC
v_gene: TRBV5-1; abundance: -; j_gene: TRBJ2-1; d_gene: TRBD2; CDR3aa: CASSLGLREADEQFF; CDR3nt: TGCGCCAGCAGCTTGGGACTCCGGGAGGCAGATGAGCAGTTCTTC
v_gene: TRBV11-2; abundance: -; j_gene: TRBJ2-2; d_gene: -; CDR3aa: CASSSTSTGELFF; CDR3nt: TGTGCCAGCAGCTCCACTAGTACCGGGGAGCTGTTTTTT
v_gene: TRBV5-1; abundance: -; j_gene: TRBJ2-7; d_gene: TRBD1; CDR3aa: CASSLGQGEQYF; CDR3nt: TGCGCCAGCAGCTTAGGACAGGGCGAGCAGTACTTC
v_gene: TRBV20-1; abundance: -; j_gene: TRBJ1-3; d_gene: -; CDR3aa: CSARQNSGSGNTIYF; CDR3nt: TGCAGTGCTAGACAGAACTCGGGTTCTGGAAACACCATATATTTT
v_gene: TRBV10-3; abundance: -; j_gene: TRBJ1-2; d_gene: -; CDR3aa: CAITSFDGANYGYTF; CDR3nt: TGTGCCATTACAAGTTTCGACGGAGCTAACTATGGCTACACCTTC
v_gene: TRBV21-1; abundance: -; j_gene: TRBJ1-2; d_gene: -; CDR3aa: CASSKDGAPGYTF; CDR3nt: TGTGCCAGCAGCAAAGATGGGGCGCCCGGCTACACCTTC
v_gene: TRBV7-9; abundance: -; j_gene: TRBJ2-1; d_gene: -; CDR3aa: CASSILIGPYNEQFF; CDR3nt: TGTGCCAGCAGCATCCTTATCGGGCCTTACAATGAGCAGTTCTTC
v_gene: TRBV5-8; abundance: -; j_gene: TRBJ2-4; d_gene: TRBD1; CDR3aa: CASSSRTGKNIQYF; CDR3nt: TGTGCCAGCAGCTCCCGGACAGGGAAAAACATTCAGTACTTC
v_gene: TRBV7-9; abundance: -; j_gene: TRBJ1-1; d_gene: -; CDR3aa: CASRLVSENTEAFF; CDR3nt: TGTGCCAGCAGGTTGGTGTCGGAAAACACTGAAGCTTTCTTT
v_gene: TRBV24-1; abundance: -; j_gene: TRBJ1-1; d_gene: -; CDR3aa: CATRDSQNTEAFF; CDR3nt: TGTGCCACCAGGGATAGTCAGAACACTGAAGCTTTCTTT
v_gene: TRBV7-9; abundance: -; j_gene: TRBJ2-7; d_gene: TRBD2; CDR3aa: CASSQLRGLAASEQYF; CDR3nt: TGTGCCAGCAGCCAGCTACGGGGACTAGCGGCCTCGGAGCAGTACTTC
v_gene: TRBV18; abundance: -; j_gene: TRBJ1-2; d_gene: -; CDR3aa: CASSPPGADYGYTF; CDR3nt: TGTGCCAGCTCACCACCAGGGGCAGACTATGGCTACACCTTC
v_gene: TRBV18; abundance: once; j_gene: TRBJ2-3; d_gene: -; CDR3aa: CASSPYTDTQYF; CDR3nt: TGTGCCAGCTCACCATACACAGATACGCAGTATTTT
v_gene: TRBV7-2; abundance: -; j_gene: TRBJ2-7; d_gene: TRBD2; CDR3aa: CASASLAAPREQYF; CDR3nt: TGTGCCAGCGCGTCGCTAGCGGCTCCTCGGGAGCAGTACTTC
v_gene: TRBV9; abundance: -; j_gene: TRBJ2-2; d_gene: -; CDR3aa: CASSVAQGTGELFF; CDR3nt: TGTGCCAGCAGCGTAGCTCAGGGGACCGGGGAGCTGTTTTTT
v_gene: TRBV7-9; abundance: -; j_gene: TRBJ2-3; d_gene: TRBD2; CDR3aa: CASMSAWEGGDTQYF; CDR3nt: TGTGCCAGCATGTCAGCATGGGAGGGAGGGGATACGCAGTATTTT
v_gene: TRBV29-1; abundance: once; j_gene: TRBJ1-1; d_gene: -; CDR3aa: CSVGGRTEAFF; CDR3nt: TGCAGCGTTGGCGGGCGGACTGAAGCTTTCTTT
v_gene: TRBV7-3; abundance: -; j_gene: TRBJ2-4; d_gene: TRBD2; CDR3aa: CASSLRGGGKNIQYF; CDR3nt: TGTGCCAGCAGCTTAAGGGGGGGAGGAAAAAACATTCAGTACTTC
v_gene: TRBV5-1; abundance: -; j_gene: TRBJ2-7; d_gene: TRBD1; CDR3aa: CASSLGPGGIDEQYF; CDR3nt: TGCGCCAGCAGCTTGGGGCCAGGGGGCATCGACGAGCAGTACTTC
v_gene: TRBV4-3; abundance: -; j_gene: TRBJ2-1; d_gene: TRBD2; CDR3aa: CASSQDMTSGSYNEQFF; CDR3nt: TGCGCCAGCAGCCAAGATATGACTAGCGGATCCTACAATGAGCAGTTCTTC
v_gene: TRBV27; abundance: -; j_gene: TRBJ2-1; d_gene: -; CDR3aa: CASSSRIGDEQFF; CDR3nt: TGTGCCAGCAGTTCTAGAATTGGAGATGAGCAGTTCTTC
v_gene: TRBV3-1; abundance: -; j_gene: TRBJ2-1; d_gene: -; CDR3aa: CASSQDPLQYNEQFF; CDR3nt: TGTGCCAGCAGCCAAGATCCCCTACAGTACAATGAGCAGTTCTTC
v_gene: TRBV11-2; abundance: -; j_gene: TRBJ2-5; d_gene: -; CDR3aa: CASSFGAQETQYF; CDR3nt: TGTGCCAGCAGCTTCGGGGCCCAAGAGACCCAGTACTTC
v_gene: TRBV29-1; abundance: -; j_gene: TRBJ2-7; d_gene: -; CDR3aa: CSVGHSYEQYF; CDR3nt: TGCAGCGTGGGACACAGCTACGAGCAGTACTTC
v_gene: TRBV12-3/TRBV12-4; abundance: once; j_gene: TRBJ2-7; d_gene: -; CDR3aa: CASSLIGTLYEQYF; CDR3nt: TGTGCCAGCAGTTTAATCGGGACACTCTACGAGCAGTACTTC
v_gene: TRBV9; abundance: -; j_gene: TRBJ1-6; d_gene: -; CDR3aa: CASSVLAVGSPLHF; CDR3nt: TGTGCCAGCAGCGTACTCGCGGTCGGGTCACCCCTCCACTTT
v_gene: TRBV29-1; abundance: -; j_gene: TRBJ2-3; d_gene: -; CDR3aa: CSPGGGEGDTQYF; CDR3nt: TGCAGCCCCGGTGGGGGAGAGGGAGATACGCAGTATTTT
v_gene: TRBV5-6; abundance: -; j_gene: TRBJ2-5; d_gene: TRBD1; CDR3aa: CASRRTGLQETQYF; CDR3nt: TGTGCCAGCAGACGGACAGGGCTTCAAGAGACCCAGTACTTC
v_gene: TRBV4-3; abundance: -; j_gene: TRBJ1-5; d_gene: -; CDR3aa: CASSQDPMGNQPQHF; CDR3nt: TGCGCCAGCAGCCAAGATCCGATGGGAAATCAGCCCCAGCATTTT
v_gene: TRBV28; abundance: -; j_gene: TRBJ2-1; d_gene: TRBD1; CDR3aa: CASSYPTGFGEQFF; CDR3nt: TGTGCCAGCAGCTACCCGACAGGGTTCGGTGAGCAGTTCTTC
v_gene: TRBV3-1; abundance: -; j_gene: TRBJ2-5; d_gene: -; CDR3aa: CASSGPAKETQYF; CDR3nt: TGTGCCTCCAGTGGGCCAGCAAAAGAGACCCAGTACTTC
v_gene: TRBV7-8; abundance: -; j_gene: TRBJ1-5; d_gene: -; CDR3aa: CASSLEEGNQPQHF; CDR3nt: TGTGCCAGCAGCTTAGAGGAGGGGAATCAGCCCCAGCATTTT